Detailed here is one T cell receptor beta chain. Its antigen has not been determined. No qualities accompany the bases; no much larger clone lies one base away. This record belongs to a study of blood T cell repertoires in COVID-19 (dated by TCRdb to 2018 to 2021). Concerning the study at large: Samples covering the acute and convalescent phases of COVID-19 were provided by collaborators in the United States, Italy and Spain. The prospective study material was composed of cDNA or gDNA derived from T cells, B-cell-depleted T cells, or PBMCs. The dataset comprised deeply sampled blood TCRbeta repertoires from subjects exposed to, actively infected with, or recovered from COVID-19. A freely available public database, intended as a resource for researchers studying the immune response to SARS-CoV-2, is where the repertoires were released. The samples were drawn from two sources: the first 160 participants of the ongoing ImmuneRACE study, and fewer than 1,500 subjects contributed by 6 global collaborators. Sample metadata almost always included a de-identified subject ID, COVID-19 status, age in years and sex. HLA class I and class II types, where available, came from metadata supplied by the sample provider rather than from assay-based typing.

The immunoSEQ Assay, a bias-controlled multiplex PCR, was used to amplify TCRbeta CDR3 regions from genomic DNA. The original methods were these. Nucleated cell counts per sample were estimated from amplification of reference gene primers within the assay. Sequence reads were collapsed and filtered to measure the absolute abundance of every unique TCRbeta CDR3 rearrangement. For each sample, productive Simpson clonality was calculated as the square root of Simpson's diversity index across productive rearrangements. TCRdb took this table from immuneACCESS and kept in-frame rearrangements with V and J called. Such tables lack part of the clones; where checked against another copy, unresolved V genes explain under half of the gap, and the rest is unexplained. Clonal size and the V and J genes are those of that table, whereas D and trimming came from the DNA. Present in this sample are around 160,000 clones, approximately 90% of which were seen just once. Together, the top ten hold about 9.4% of the sample.

Sequences MNHEY (CDR1) and SVGAGI (CDR2) are obtained from the germline V gene. There are 15 amino acids in the CDR3, from cysteine to phenylalanine inclusive. The sequence is cut down to CDR3 DNA, 45 bases in frame from base 1. V sheds 6 bases and J sheds 0 bases, leaving 14 bases between their ends. At one collaborating source in Seattle, patients were enrolled during active infection and were followed longitudinally through the course of disease. The collaborating institutions used their own protocols to collect whole blood in K2EDTA tubes. For TCRbeta analysis, collaborators shipped samples in one of three forms: frozen whole blood, isolated PBMCs, or DNA extracted from either of those sample types. Paper-wide results and their limitations: How much clinical and demographic metadata was included differed by source and by participant, and the metadata was provided uncurated.

Recombination connected TRBV6-5 to TRBJ1-1, and the D gene may be TRBD1, 5 bases matching. The sequenced material came from peripheral blood. The receptor's source is a woman in her 70s with COVID-19, enrolled during active disease. The CDR3 reads CASRTRQTVNTEAFF. The bases are TGTGCCAGCAGGACGAGACAGACCGTGAACACTGAAGCTTTCTTT.